This entry lists 18 T cell receptor beta chains sequenced from one sample in a study of T cell repertoires in ileal Crohn's disease. This sample's time point: proximal margin of the surgical specimen (macroscopically non-inflamed). The data were produced by immunoSEQ multiplex PCR, yet TCRdb's version contains in-frame clones alone and is incomplete. The sample holds about 880 clones, 86% seen once. Sequences were obtained from ileal tissue. These receptors were obtained from an adult with Crohn's disease.

The chain links TRBV5-1 to TRBJ1-4, with TRBD1 identical over 7 bases. J was trimmed by 4 bases and V by 1 base; bases with no gene match: 4. The CDR3 is 15 amino acids. CDR1 is SGHRS and CDR2 is YFSETQ in the germline V gene. In DNA, the CDR3 is TGCGCCAGCAGCTTGCGCGGACAGGATAATGAAAAACTGTTTTTT. Its protein product is CASSLRGQDNEKLFF.

For the CDR3, the DNA is TGTGCCAGTAGTATAGGGCGTCCGGGACAGGCAGCCTACGAGCAGTACTTC. Translating gives CASSIGRPGQAAYEQYF. The V gene is TRBV19, the J gene TRBJ2-7; 8 nucleotides agree with TRBD1. Losses at the gene ends were 1 base for V and 2 bases for J; bases not matched to a gene: 10. The CDR3 has 17 residues. Germline V gene data show CDR1 as LNHDA and CDR2 as SQIVND (reference sequence).

The V and J genes are TRBV2 and TRBJ2-1, with TRBD1 identical over 11 bases. The germline CDR1 and CDR2 sequences are SNHLY and FYNNEI. The ends lost 6 bases at V and 9 bases at J; junction bases unmatched: 10. The length of the CDR3 is 15 residues. The CDR3 sequence: CASSLDRGHFGEQFF. DNA for the CDR3: TGTGCCAGCAGCCTGGACAGGGGGCATTTCGGTGAGCAGTTCTTC.

This sequence joins TRBV30 and TRBJ1-2; a weak D match, TRBD1 (5 bases). The germline V gene encodes CDR1 GTSNPN and CDR2 SVGIG (reference sequence). V lost 5 bases and J 4 bases, leaving 20 bases between the germline ends. This CDR3 has 15 residues. CDR3 DNA sequence: TGTGCCTGGGGAGGGCTTTTGAAAAGGGGCTATGGCTACACCTTC. Translation: CAWGGLLKRGYGYTF.

V is TRBV28 and J is TRBJ2-5, with 11 bases that match TRBD1. The CDR3 sequence is 15 residues long. V shed 6 bases, J shed 4 bases, and the junction held 7 bases outside the gene matches. CDR1 is MDHEN, CDR2 SYDVKM, per germline. The DNA of the CDR3 is TGTGCCAGCAGCGTTGGACAGGGGGCGGGAGAGACCCAGTACTTC. The encoded protein is CASSVGQGAGETQYF.

This chain connects TRBV11-2 to TRBJ2-7, with no clear D. V dropped 3 bases and J dropped 2 bases, with 5 bases sitting between them. This CDR3 has 12 residues. The germline V gene encodes CDR1 SGHAT and CDR2 FQNNGV. The chain's CDR3 is CASSFKAYEQYF. CDR3 nucleotide sequence: TGTGCCAGCAGCTTCAAGGCCTACGAGCAGTACTTC.

This clone has only one observation. One end of the junction does not line up with germline, which may come from a read error. CDR3 loop: CASSPTGGQGETQYF. CDR3 bases: TGTGCTAGCAGCCCTACAGGGGGGCAGGGGGAGACCCAGTACTTC. The chain couples TRBV7-7 to TRBJ2-5, with 8 bases aligning to TRBD1. The CDR3 sequence is 15 residues long. The germline V gene has CDR1 SSHAT and CDR2 FNYEAQ (reference sequence).

The rearrangement joins TRBV18 to TRBJ1-1, with TRBD1 matching 7 bases. Unmatched junction bases numbered 4, after V lost 4 bases and J lost 5 bases. Germline V gene sequence: CDR1 KGHSH, CDR2 LQKENI. CDR3 size: 13 residues. The CDR3 DNA reads as TGTGCCAGCTCACAACAACAGGGGACTGAAGCTTTCTTT. Residues: CASSQQQGTEAFF.

The chain carries TRBV9 and TRBJ2-1, with D perhaps matching TRBD1 (5 bases). V gave up 0 bases and J gave up 0 bases, with 7 bases separating them. The V gene's germline CDR1 is SGDLS and CDR2 YYNGEE. The CDR3 has 15 amino acids. CDR3 sequence (DNA): TGTGCCAGCAGCGTAGTTGACAGCTCCTACAATGAGCAGTTCTTC. Amino acid sequence: CASSVVDSSYNEQFF.

The genes are TRBV7-9 and TRBJ1-1; D not resolved. CDR3 length: 13 amino acids. V was shortened by 5 bases and J by 1 base, with 8 bases between the two germline ends. CDR1 is SEHNR and CDR2 is FQNEAQ in the germline V gene (reference sequence). Written as DNA, the CDR3 is TGTGCCAGCAGCGCAACAACGAACACTGAAGCTTTCTTT. This gives the protein CASSATTNTEAFF.

The table lists this clone with a few counts. This chain uses TRBV5-1 with TRBJ1-3; D gene unclear. V was pared by 1 base and J by 0 bases, with 8 bases between. This CDR3 comprises 15 residues. Germline assignment: CDR1 SGHRS and CDR2 YFSETQ. The CDR3: CASSLFGPSGNTIYF. The CDR3 DNA follows: TGCGCCAGCAGCTTGTTTGGCCCCTCTGGAAACACCATATATTTT.

The chain carries TRBV5-6 and TRBJ1-2, with 9 bases aligning to TRBD1. The CDR3 is made up of 14 amino acids. CDR1 is SGHDT and CDR2 is YYEEEE in the germline V gene. The junction had 8 bases not matched to a gene; V was cut back by 5 bases and J by 6 bases. The CDR3 reads CASRWRTGENGYTF. CDR3 coding DNA: TGTGCCAGCAGATGGAGGACAGGGGAAAATGGCTACACCTTC.

V and J are TRBV6-5 and TRBJ1-1, with D uncertain. CDR1 is MNHEY, CDR2 SVGAGI, per germline. V was shortened by 7 bases and J by 5 bases, with 14 bases between the two germline ends. The CDR3 is 13 residues long. The CDR3 nucleotides read TGTGCCAGCACGAAGCCCGGTACGACTGAAGCTTTCTTT. Protein product: CASTKPGTTEAFF.

The V call is TRBV29-1, the J call TRBJ1-1; D is uncertain. Trimming shortened V by 5 bases and J by 3 bases, and 10 bases separated the two germline ends. This CDR3 comprises 12 residues. Germline values: CDR1 SQVTM, CDR2 ANQGSEA. The CDR3 here is CSVNHEYTEAFF. The CDR3, as DNA: TGCAGCGTTAATCATGAGTACACTGAAGCTTTCTTT.

The chain joins TRBV7-3 to TRBJ2-3; 9 bases are a match to TRBD2. The CDR3 consists of 15 residues. The germline V gene has CDR1 SGHTA and CDR2 FQGTGA. Germline trimming cut 2 bases from V and 4 bases from J; bases unmatched to any gene: 4. The CDR3 sequence: CASSLQAGGSDTQYF. The CDR3 DNA reads TGTGCCAGCAGCTTACAAGCGGGGGGTTCAGATACGCAGTATTTT.

The chain couples TRBV7-9 to TRBJ2-4, with 8 bases lining up with TRBD1. V was pared by 5 bases and J by 1 base, with 4 bases of the junction left unmatched. Germline assignment: CDR1 SEHNR and CDR2 FQNEAQ (reference sequence). The CDR3 has 15 amino acids. The CDR3: CASSLRTGAKNIQYF. The CDR3 nucleotides are TGTGCCAGCAGCCTCAGGACAGGGGCCAAAAACATTCAGTACTTC.

A few counts support this clone. The gene calls are TRBV10-2 and TRBJ1-5; 10 bases line up with TRBD1. Germline V gene data show CDR1 as WSHSY and CDR2 as SAAADI. The CDR3 is 17 residues long. Trimming at V came to 0 bases and at J to 5 bases, leaving 7 bases not matched to a gene. The CDR3 sequence is CASSESSGTGDDQPQHF. The CDR3 DNA follows: TGCGCCAGCAGTGAGTCGAGCGGGACAGGGGATGATCAGCCCCAGCATTTT.

The chain employs TRBV6-7 and TRBJ1-5; D is possibly TRBD1 (5 bases). TRBV6-7 is an ORF, and what it does is uncertain. The CDR3 has 14 amino acids. V was pared by 5 bases and J by 6 bases, with 14 bases between. The CDR3 sequence is CASSENTGPQPQHF. The CDR3 coding sequence is TGTGCCAGCAGTGAAAATACAGGACCTCAGCCCCAGCATTTT.